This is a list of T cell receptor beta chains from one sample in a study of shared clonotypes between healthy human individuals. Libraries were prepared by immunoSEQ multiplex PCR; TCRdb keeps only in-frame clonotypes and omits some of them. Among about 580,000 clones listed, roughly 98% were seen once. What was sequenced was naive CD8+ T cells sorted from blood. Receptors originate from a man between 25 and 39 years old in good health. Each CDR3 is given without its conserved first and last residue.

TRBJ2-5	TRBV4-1	ASRPDSGQETQY
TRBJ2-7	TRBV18	ASSPPQPSGLSSYEQY
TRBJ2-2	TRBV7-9	ASSLYTHPGTGELF
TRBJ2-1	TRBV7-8	ASSFDIPSYNEQF
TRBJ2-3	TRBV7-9	ASSPPVFTDTQY
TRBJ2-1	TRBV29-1	SVEMVDRGAYNEQF
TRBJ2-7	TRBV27	ASSRVSPSYEQY
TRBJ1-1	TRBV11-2	ASSQTGSEAF
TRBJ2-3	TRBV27	ASKPWDRGLDTQY
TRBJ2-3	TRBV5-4	ASTVRRERDTDTQY
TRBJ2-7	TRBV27	ASSYASGYEQY
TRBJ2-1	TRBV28	ASSSGTERGQSVYNEQF
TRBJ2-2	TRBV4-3	ASSQWPAGGELF
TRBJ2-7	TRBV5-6	ASSLGQGAAYEQY
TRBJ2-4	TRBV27	ASSLNGNIQY
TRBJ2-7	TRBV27	ASSSDSGYEQY
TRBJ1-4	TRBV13	ASSNPTGEDGEKLF
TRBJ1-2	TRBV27	ASSLLTGSGYGYT
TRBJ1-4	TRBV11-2	ASQRPGAFGEKLF
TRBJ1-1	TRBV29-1	SVVQLNTEAF
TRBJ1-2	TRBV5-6	ASAIRDRGGGYT
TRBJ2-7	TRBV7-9	ASSSTGGQGTYEQY
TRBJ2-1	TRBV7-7	ASSLNELAGDLYNEQF
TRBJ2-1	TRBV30	AWSPPDRQNNEQF
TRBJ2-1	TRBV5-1	ASSYTGTASYNEQF
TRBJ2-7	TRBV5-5	ASSLGGGTYEQY
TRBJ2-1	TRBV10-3	ASRDSYNEQF
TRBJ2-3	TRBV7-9	ASSPGGSGTDTQY
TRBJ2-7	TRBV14	ASSQVDLAGAFSYEQY
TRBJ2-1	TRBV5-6	ASSVPSGIYEQF
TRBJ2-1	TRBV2	ASREDLSSYNEQF
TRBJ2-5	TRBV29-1	SVVSSGSQSRETQY
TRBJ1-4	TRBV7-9	ASSPETGGAEKLF
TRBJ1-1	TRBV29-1	SVERTLNTEAF
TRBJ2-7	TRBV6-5	ASSYQEGSYEQY
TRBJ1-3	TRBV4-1	ASSQYRGNTIY
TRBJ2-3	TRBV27	ASSSQGPWADTQY
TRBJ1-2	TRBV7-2	ASSLGSDRRSNYGYT
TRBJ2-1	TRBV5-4	ASSLNVQSHEQF
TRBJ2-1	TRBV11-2	ASSLRTSGLDEQF
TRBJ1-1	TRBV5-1	ASSEGQGAYRAEAF
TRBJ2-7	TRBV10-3	AISESIAGGTVYPYEQY
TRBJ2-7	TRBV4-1	ASSHVLAGGYEQY
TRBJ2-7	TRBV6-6	ASSLNGAYEQY
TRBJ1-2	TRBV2	ASSSSTRYGYT
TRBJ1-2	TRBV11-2	ASSDQTVLYGYT
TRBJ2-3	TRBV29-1	SVDFPYTDTQY
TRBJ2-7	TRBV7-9	ASSQLGPGTGAYEQY
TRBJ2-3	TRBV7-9	ASSQSGRGQSTDTQY
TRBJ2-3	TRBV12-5	ASGLGWDTQY
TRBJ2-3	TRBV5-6	ASRLGTDTQY
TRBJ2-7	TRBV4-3	ASSQFTVTGPSYEQY